This TCR beta chain was profiled in a study of T cell changes during pregnancy in multiple sclerosis. Sequenced by immunoSEQ multiplex PCR; TCRdb stores in-frame clones only, minus some. The sample shows 55,000 to 75,000 clones, around 91% of them seen only once. The germline V gene encodes CDR1 LNHNV and CDR2 YYDKDF (reference sequence). CDR3 length: 16 amino acids. V dropped 3 bases and J dropped 4 bases, with 13 bases sitting between them. This TCR was recovered from a female donor in good health, enrolled as a control in a pregnancy study. The material sequenced was peripheral blood, taken in the third trimester of pregnancy. The chain carries TRBV15 and TRBJ2-6; possible D gene TRBD1, 5 bases. Written as DNA, the CDR3 is TGTGCCACCAGCAGGAGTAGGGGTTTAGGGGCCAACGTCCTGACTTTC. Its translation: CATSRSRGLGANVLTF. The complete variable domain, with remaining parts taken from reference TRBV15 and TRBJ2-6, reads DAMVIQNPRYQVTQFGKPVTLSCSQTLNHNVMYWYQQKSSQAPKLLFHYYDKDFNNEADTPDNFQSRRPNTSFCFLDIRSPGLGDTAMYLCATSRSRGLGANVLTFGAGSRLTVL.